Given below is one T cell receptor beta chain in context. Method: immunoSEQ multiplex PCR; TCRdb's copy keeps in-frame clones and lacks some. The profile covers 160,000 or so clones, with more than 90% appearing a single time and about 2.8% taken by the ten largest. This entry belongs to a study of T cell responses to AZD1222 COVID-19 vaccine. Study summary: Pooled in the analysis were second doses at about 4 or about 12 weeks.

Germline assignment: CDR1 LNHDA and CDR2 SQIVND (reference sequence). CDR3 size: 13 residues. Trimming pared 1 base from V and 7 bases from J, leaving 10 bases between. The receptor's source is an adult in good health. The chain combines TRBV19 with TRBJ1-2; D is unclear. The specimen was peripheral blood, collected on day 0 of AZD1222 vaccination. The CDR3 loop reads CASSIGAVGGYTF. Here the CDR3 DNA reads TGTGCCAGTAGTATAGGGGCGGTTGGTGGCTACACCTTC.